These 7 T cell receptor beta chains share one sample of origin, sequenced in a study of OX40 agonist ivuxolimab in advanced cancers. TCRdb's copy holds only in-frame clones and misses some; the assay was immunoSEQ multiplex PCR. The data hold under 80,000 clones, with roughly nine tenths observed a single time. The input for sequencing was CD4+ or CD8+ T cells sorted from blood, taken in a trial of the OX40 agonist ivuxolimab. These receptors originate from an adult with an advanced solid tumor such as melanoma, head and neck, liver or kidney cancer.

This rearrangement joins TRBV4-1 to TRBJ1-4; tentative D call: TRBD1 (5 bases). V lost 3 bases, J lost 7 bases, and 18 bases lay in between. This CDR3 comprises 16 residues. The V gene's germline CDR1 is MGHRA and CDR2 YSYEKL. CDR3 region: CASSQVLQGRAEKLFF. In DNA, the CDR3 is TGCGCCAGCAGCCAGGTTCTTCAGGGTAGGGCTGAAAAACTGTTTTTT.

The chain combines TRBV7-6 with TRBJ2-5; D uncertain. Trimming removed 5 bases at V and 4 bases at J, with 11 bases between. CDR3 length: 13 amino acids. Per the germline V gene, CDR1 is SGHVS and CDR2 is FNYEAQ. The CDR3 nucleotides are TGTGCCAGCAGCCCCGTGCTGGGAGAGACCCAGTACTTC. This translates into CASSPVLGETQYF.

This sequence joins TRBV30 and TRBJ1-5; D may be TRBD1 (6 bases). Germline CDR1 is GTSNPN and CDR2 is SVGIG (reference sequence). V lost 2 bases, J lost 0 bases, and 20 bases lay in between. CDR3 size: 18 residues. This CDR3 is CAWSLSRVQGYSNQPQHF. CDR3 in DNA: TGTGCCTGGAGTCTTTCTAGGGTACAGGGTTATAGCAATCAGCCCCAGCATTTT.

The chain links TRBV19 to TRBJ1-4; 10 bases are a match to TRBD1. Germline V CDR1 and CDR2: LNHDA, SQIVND (reference sequence). This CDR3 has 16 amino acids. With V trimmed by 5 bases and J by 6 bases, 9 bases remained unmatched. CDR3 residues: CASSDLPGTGDEKLFF. The CDR3 DNA follows: TGTGCCAGTAGTGACTTACCCGGGACAGGGGATGAAAAACTGTTTTTT. The full variable domain, with the rest looked up from reference TRBV19 and TRBJ1-4, is DGGITQSPKYLFRKEGQNVTLSCEQNLNHDAMYWYRQDPGQGLRLIYYSQIVNDFQKGDIAEGYSVSREKKESFPLTVTSAQKNPTAFYLCASSDLPGTGDEKLFFGSGTQLSVL.

This sequence joins TRBV20-1 and TRBJ1-2; no firm D call. The germline V and J ends were trimmed by 3 bases and 1 base, with 3 bases remaining between them. This CDR3 spans 11 amino acids. Germline CDR1 and CDR2: DFQATT and SNEGSKA (reference sequence). This CDR3 reads CSASHNYGYTF. The CDR3 DNA sequence: TGCAGTGCTAGCCATAACTATGGCTACACCTTC.

The V call is TRBV19, the J call TRBJ1-5; tentative D call: TRBD1 (6 bases). V was cut by 9 bases and J by 0 bases, with 18 bases left in between. The CDR3 is made up of 16 amino acids. Per the germline V gene, CDR1 is LNHDA and CDR2 is SQIVND (reference sequence). The CDR3 loop is CASHYGQFYSNQPQHF. Written as DNA, the CDR3 is TGTGCCAGCCATTATGGACAGTTTTATAGCAATCAGCCCCAGCATTTT.

The chain joins TRBV11-2 to TRBJ1-3; D is unclear. The V and J ends lost 5 bases and 0 bases respectively, with 8 bases between them. The CDR3 is 14 residues long. Looked up from germline, CDR1 is SGHAT and CDR2 is FQNNGV. The CDR3 sequence: CASSKQVSGNTIYF. The CDR3 nucleotides read TGTGCCAGCAGCAAACAAGTCTCTGGAAACACCATATATTTT.